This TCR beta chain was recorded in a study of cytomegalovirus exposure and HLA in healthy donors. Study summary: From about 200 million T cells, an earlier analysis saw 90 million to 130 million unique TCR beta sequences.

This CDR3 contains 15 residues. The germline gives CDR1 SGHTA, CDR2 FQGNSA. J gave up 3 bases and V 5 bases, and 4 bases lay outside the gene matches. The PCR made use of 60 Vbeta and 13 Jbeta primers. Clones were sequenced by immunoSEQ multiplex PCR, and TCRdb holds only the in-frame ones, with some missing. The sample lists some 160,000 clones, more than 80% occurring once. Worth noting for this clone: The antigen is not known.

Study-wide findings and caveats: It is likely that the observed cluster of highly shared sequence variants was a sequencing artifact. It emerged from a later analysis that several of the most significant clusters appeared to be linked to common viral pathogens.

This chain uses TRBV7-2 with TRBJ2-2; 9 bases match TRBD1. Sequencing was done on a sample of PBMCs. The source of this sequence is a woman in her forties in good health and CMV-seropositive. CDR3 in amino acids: CASSQRTGDTGELFF. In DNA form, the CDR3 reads TGTGCCAGCAGCCAGAGGACAGGGGACACCGGGGAGCTGTTTTTT. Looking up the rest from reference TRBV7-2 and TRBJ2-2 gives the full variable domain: GAGVSQSPSNKVTEKGKDVELRCDPISGHTALYWYRQSLGQGLEFLIYFQGNSAPDKSGLPSDRFSAERTGGSVSTLTIQRTQQEDSAVYLCASSQRTGDTGELFFGEGSRLTVL.